This T cell receptor (beta chain) was found in a study of T cell repertoires in cytomegalovirus infection. General study results and limits: The study found HLA-C-restricted CMV-specific TCR beta clonotypes dominating the ex vivo response.

V trimming: 3 bases; J trimming: 8 bases; junction bases outside the gene matches: 5. This CDR3 region has 13 residues. Germline V lookup: CDR1 LGHNT, CDR2 FRNRAP. About this clonotype itself: Its target is unknown.

A single record per CDR3 protein comes from TCRdb applying MiXCR to the reads. The repertoire has hundreds of thousands of distinct CDR3 sequences, 15% to 20% of them found once; the top ten carry roughly 9%. Sequenced input: PBMCs. This chain links TRBV12-5 with TRBJ1-1; the match to TRBD1 covers 8 bases. The clonotype originates from a human donor in good health (CMV status not recorded). Some clones in this sample may be carry-over from other donors' samples. DNA of the CDR3: TGTGCTAGTGGTTTTCGCCGGGACAGGGAAGCTTTCTTT. It translates to CASGFRRDREAFF.